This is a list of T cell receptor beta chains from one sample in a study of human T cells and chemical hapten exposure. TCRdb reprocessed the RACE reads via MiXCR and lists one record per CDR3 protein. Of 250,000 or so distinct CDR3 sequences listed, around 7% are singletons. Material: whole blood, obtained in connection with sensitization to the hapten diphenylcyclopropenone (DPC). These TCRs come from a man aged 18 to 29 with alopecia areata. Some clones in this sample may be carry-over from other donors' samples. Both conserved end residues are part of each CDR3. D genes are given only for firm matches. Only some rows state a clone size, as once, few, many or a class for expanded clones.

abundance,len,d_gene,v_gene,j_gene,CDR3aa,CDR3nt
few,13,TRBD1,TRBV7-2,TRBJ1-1,CASIYAGGTEAFF,TGTGCCAGCATTTACGCAGGGGGTACTGAAGCTTTCTTT
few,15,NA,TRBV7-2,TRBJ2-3,CASSLGLDTADTQYF,TGTGCCAGCAGCTTAGGGCTCGACACAGCAGATACGCAGTATTTT
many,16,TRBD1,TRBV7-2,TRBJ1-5,CASSLERGQGNQPQHF,TGTGCCAGCAGCTTAGAAAGGGGGCAGGGCAATCAGCCCCAGCATTTT
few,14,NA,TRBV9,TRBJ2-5,CASSVRDYQETQYF,TGTGCCAGCAGCGTCCGGGACTACCAAGAGACCCAGTACTTC
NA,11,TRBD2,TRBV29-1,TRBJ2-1,CSVEGGNEQFF,TGCAGCGTTGAGGGGGGGAATGAGCAGTTCTTC
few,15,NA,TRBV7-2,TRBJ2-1,CASSPEGGGASEQFF,TGTGCCAGCAGCCCGGAGGGTGGGGGGGCCAGTGAGCAGTTCTTC
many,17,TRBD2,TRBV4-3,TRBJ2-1,CASSQDIGTSGDNEQFF,TGCGCCAGCAGCCAAGATATAGGGACTAGCGGGGATAATGAGCAGTTCTTC
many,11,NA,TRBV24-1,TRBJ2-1,CATSDENEQFF,TGTGCCACCAGTGATGAGAATGAGCAGTTCTTC
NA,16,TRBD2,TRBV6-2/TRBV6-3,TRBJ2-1,CASSTLAGGPYNEQFF,TGTGCCAGCAGCACACTAGCGGGGGGACCCTACAATGAGCAGTTCTTC
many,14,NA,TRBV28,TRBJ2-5,CASSTTGDQETQYF,TGTGCCAGCAGCACGACGGGGGACCAAGAGACCCAGTACTTC
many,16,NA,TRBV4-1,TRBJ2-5,CASSQDYGQGIETQYF,TGCGCCAGCAGCCAAGATTACGGGCAGGGTATAGAGACCCAGTACTTC
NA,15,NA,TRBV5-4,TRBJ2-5,CASSLERPRGETQYF,TGTGCCAGCAGCTTGGAAAGACCCCGAGGGGAGACCCAGTACTTC
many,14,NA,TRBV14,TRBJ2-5,CASSQDNWEETQYF,TGTGCCAGCAGCCAAGATAACTGGGAGGAGACCCAGTACTTC
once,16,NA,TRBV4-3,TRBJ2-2,CASSQEGSSNTGELSF,TGCGCCAGCAGCCAAGAAGGAAGCTCGAACACCGGGGAGCTGTCTTTT
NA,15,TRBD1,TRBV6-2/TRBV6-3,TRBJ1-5,CASRTNRGLAQPQHF,TGTGCCAGTAGGACAAACAGGGGATTGGCTCAGCCCCAGCATTTT
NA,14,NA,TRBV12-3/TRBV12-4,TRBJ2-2,CASSLSGSTGELFF,TGTGCCAGCAGTTTATCGGGGTCCACCGGGGAGCTGTTTTTT
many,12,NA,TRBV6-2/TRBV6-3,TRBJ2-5,CASRRGGETQYF,TGTGCCAGCAGGAGGGGAGGAGAGACCCAGTACTTC
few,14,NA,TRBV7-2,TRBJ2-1,CASTRILDRPKQFF,TGTGCCAGCACCCGAATCCTTGACAGACCAAAGCAGTTCTTC
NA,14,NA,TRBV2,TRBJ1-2,CASSAGQRDYGYTF,TGTGCCAGCAGTGCCGGCCAGAGGGACTATGGCTACACCTTC
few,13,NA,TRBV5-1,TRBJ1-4,CASSLDSDEKLFF,TGCGCCAGCAGCTTGGATTCTGATGAAAAACTGTTTTTT
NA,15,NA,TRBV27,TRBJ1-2,CASSLSAGAFYGYTF,TGTGCCAGCAGTTTATCGGCAGGGGCCTTCTATGGCTACACCTTC
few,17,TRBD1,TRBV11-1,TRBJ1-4,CASSSAGTGPTNEKLFF,TGTGCCAGCAGCTCAGCCGGGACAGGCCCGACGAATGAAAAACTGTTTTTT
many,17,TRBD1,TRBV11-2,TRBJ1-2,CASSRLIRDRNTYGYTF,TGTGCCAGCAGCCGACTGATCCGGGACAGAAATACCTATGGCTACACCTTC
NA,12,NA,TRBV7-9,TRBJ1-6,CASSLGFPPLHF,TGTGCCAGCAGCTTAGGATTCCCACCCCTCCACTTT
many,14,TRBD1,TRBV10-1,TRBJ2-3,CASSTGQGLDTQYF,TGCGCCAGCAGCACGGGACAGGGTTTGGATACGCAGTATTTT
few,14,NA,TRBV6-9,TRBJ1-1,CASSPALRGAEAFF,TGTGCCAGCAGTCCTGCACTAAGAGGTGCTGAAGCTTTCTTT
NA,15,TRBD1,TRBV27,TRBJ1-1,CASSLSGTGDTEAFF,TGTGCCAGCAGTTTATCCGGGACAGGGGACACTGAAGCTTTCTTT
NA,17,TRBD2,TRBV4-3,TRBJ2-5,CASSQDGRTSGGETQYF,TGCGCCAGCAGCCAAGACGGTAGGACTAGCGGGGGTGAGACCCAGTACTTC